This record covers a single TCR beta chain. This clone was seen at least ten times. No cognate antigen has been identified for it. Base quality data are lacking; no much larger clone is found one base away. This entry is derived from a study of metastatic and nonmetastatic thyroid tumors (TCRdb year 2020). With respect to the entire study: Repertoires were compared across peripheral blood and tumor or nodule tissue samples from malignant and benign thyroid patients. Points the paper makes about the study in general: In both blood and tumor samples, TCR beta diversity was reported to be significantly higher in malignant tumors than in benign nodules.

The library was produced with PCR. The sequencer listed for this sample is Illumina HiSeq 4000. High-throughput sequencing was used to profile the TCR beta-chain CDR3 region of every patient. The study's own analysis went as follows. CDR3 differences across clinicopathological groups were used to build a classifier for discriminating distant-metastatic papillary thyroid cancer patients. The Shannon index was used to measure repertoire diversity, and the Morisita-Horn index was used to measure how similar tumor and blood repertoires were. In-frame beta chains were kept once TCRdb had trimmed the public reads at Q25 with fastp and called clones with MiXCR. TCRdb's processing, not the authors' own work, is the source of the V and J calls. For this sample there are roughly 53,000 clones; approximately 22% appear just once. The ten largest clonotypes hold about 3.9% of the sample. None of the patients had been given any treatment before thyroid surgery. Patient clinical samples collected from about 2012 to 2018 were retrospectively analysed using T-cell receptor beta sequencing.

The CDR3 starts with the cysteine, ends with the phenylalanine, and has 13 residues. The kept DNA is CDR3 alone, 39 bases in frame from the first base. Reading the germline V gene (reference sequence) gives CDR1 DFQATT and CDR2 SNEGSKA. A distance of 13 bases separates the germline ends of V and J, which lose 3 bases and 7 bases respectively. The chain uses TRBV20-1 and TRBJ2-1, and the D gene may be TRBD1, 5 bases matching. This TCR was sampled from a female donor with papillary thyroid cancer or a benign thyroid nodule (not recorded which). Some clones in this sample may be carry-over from other donors' samples. The specimen was blood. The DNA sequence is as follows: TGCAGTGCTAGGTTGTCAGGGTCAAATGAGCAGTTCTTC. Its protein reads: CSARLSGSNEQFF.